This T cell receptor (beta chain) was captured by sequencing in a study of shared clonotypes between healthy human individuals. Concerning this clone: Its antigen is as yet unknown.

Naive CD8 cells, CD45RO-negative and positively selected for CCR7, excluded terminally differentiated effector memory CD45RA+ cells. Donors were healthy HIV-negative adults without recently reported acute infections or vaccinations. The CDR3 covers 15 residues. Trimming cost V 6 bases and J 1 base, with 15 bases left between them. CDR1 is MNHEY and CDR2 is SVGAGI in the germline V gene. Generated by immunoSEQ multiplex PCR, the TCRdb table keeps only in-frame clones and is missing some. The data hold some 1,900,000 clones, with roughly 95% observed a single time. Study-wide points: How much donors shared clonotypes was expected to be affected by sequencing depth. Generation probability values for non-shared clonotypes were lower than those for clonotypes shared by all four donors.

The V call is TRBV6-5, the J call TRBJ1-1; D unresolved. What was sequenced was naive CD8+ T cells sorted from blood. The sequence was obtained from a man between 18 and 29 years old in good health. CDR3 sequence (DNA): TGTGCCAGCAGCCCAGTAGGTTCCGAGAACACTGAAGCTTTCTTT. Translated, it gives CASSPVGSENTEAFF.